This TCR beta chain was found in a study of T cell responses to AZD1222 COVID-19 vaccine. Points from the study as a whole: Donors, mostly white British, included more females; clonal diversity was possibly underestimated.

This table comes from immunoSEQ multiplex PCR, and its TCRdb copy is limited to in-frame clones, with some not included. Of roughly 120,000 clones detected, about 90% appear once; the ten largest clones hold 1.5% to 2%. Points on this clone: What it binds is unknown.

Germline assignment: CDR1 SNHLY and CDR2 FYNNEI. The junction had 9 bases not matched to a gene; V was cut back by 2 bases and J by 0 bases. CDR3 length: 18 residues. The sequencing used peripheral blood, collected 28 days after the second AZD1222 dose. This TCR derives from an adult who received the AZD1222 COVID-19 vaccine. The chain has TRBV2 and TRBJ2-7; 11 positions agree with TRBD2. This CDR3 reads CASSEWLAGGTSSYEQYF. In DNA, the CDR3 is TGTGCCAGCAGTGAATGGCTAGCGGGAGGTACCAGCTCCTACGAGCAGTACTTC.